The entry below gives a single TCR beta chain sequence along with its context. Antigen unknown. The data were produced by immunoSEQ multiplex PCR, yet TCRdb's version contains in-frame clones alone and is incomplete. This table holds more than 9,500 clones, around 83% found once. Regarding time point: neoterminal ileum biopsy at postoperative endoscopy, about 6 months after surgery. The germline gives CDR1 SGHRS, CDR2 YFSETQ. V lost 8 bases and J lost 0, with 11 bases in between. The CDR3 covers 13 residues. These data originate in a study of T cell repertoires in ileal Crohn's disease. Study background: Patients had a median roughly 8-year disease duration, and roughly 32% were active smokers. All patients had surgery for stricturing (approximately 60%) or penetrating (39%) disease.

Findings of the study overall: Compared with CD4 T cells, sorted CD8 cells carried more expanded clones.

This sequence was found in an adult with Crohn's disease. The chain has TRBV5-1 and TRBJ1-1; perhaps TRBD1 as D (6 bases). The material sequenced was ileal tissue. In DNA, the CDR3 is TGCGCCAGTCAGGGGAGGGTGAACACTGAAGCTTTCTTT. It yields the protein CASQGRVNTEAFF.